This T cell receptor (beta chain) was retrieved from a study of T cell responses to AZD1222 COVID-19 vaccine. Study results and caveats: Spike-specific TCR breadth and depth both grew after two AZD1222 doses. Every sample of the repertoires postdated the peak T cell response. Donors skewed white British and female; clonal diversity was possibly underestimated. Across spike, vaccine-associated CD4 TCRs were found, dominant at 160-218 and 743-854.

To note about this clone: Antigen: not known.

The V gene lost 1 base and the J gene lost 7 bases, with 7 bases spanning the gap. Germline V gene data show CDR1 as SGHDN and CDR2 as FVKESK. This CDR3 contains 12 residues. Clones were read by immunoSEQ multiplex PCR, and TCRdb kept only the in-frame ones, dropping some. Here the sample spans 150,000 to 200,000 clones, more than 80% being singletons. V is TRBV14 and J is TRBJ1-1; no reliable D call. This TCR derives from an adult in good health. The material sequenced was peripheral blood, taken on day 0 of AZD1222 vaccination. CDR3 amino acids: CASSQVPSEAFF. The CDR3 region has the DNA TGTGCCAGCAGCCAAGTCCCCAGTGAAGCTTTCTTT.